The clone carrying this TCR beta chain was detected only a few times. What it recognizes is unknown. The sample originates from a study of response to subunit inactivated influenza vaccine. Overall study results and limits: That few new T cells are recruited by each seasonal influenza vaccination was the authors' suggestion.

Trimming cost V 5 bases and J 2 bases, with 9 bases left between them. CDR1 MDHEN and CDR2 SYDVKM come from the germline V gene. The CDR3 has 13 amino acids. TCRdb ran MiXCR on the RT-PCR reads and lists one entry per CDR3 protein. The sample consists of about 160,000 distinct CDR3 sequences, under 13% of them appearing once. The material was non-naive T cells sorted from PBMCs, obtained roughly 6 weeks after vaccination. The gene calls are TRBV28 and TRBJ1-2; D remains unclear. This TCR was sampled from a man aged 50 or older who received an inactivated influenza vaccine. CDR3 protein: CASSTSENYGYTF. The CDR3 DNA is TGTGCCAGCAGTACTAGTGAAAACTATGGCTACACCTTC.